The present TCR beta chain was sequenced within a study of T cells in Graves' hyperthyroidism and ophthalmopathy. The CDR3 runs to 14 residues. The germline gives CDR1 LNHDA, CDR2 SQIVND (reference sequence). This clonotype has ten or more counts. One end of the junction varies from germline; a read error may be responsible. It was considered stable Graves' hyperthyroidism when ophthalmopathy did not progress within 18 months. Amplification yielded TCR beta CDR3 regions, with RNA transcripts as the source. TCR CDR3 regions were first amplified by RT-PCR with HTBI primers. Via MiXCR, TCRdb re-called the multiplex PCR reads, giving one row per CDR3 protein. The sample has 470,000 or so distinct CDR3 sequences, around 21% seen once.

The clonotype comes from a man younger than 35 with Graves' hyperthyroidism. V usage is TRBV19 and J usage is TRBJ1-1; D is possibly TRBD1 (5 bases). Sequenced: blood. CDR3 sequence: CASTTTYGAAEASF. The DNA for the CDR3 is TGTGCCAGTACTACTACGTACGGGGCCGCTGAAGCTTCCTTT.